This section outlines one T cell receptor (beta chain) sequence together with its context. This specimen belongs to a study of blood T cell repertoires in COVID-19. Study details: Whether acute or convalescent, the COVID-19 samples came from the United States, Italy and Spain. The cDNA or gDNA used as material had been derived from T cells, B-cell-depleted T cells, or PBMCs.

How the authors handled the data: Researchers report that nucleated cell counts were estimated from reference gene primer amplification. Method: immunoSEQ multiplex PCR; TCRdb's copy keeps in-frame clones and lacks some. D and trimming were read from the DNA, whereas the V and J calls and clone size are those reported in that table. The sample consists of under 45,000 clones, 85% of them appearing once. The V and J ends lost 4 bases and 4 bases, in that order; junction bases with no gene match: 11. Germline CDR1 is SGHRS and CDR2 is YFSETQ. This CDR3 spans 16 amino acids. The chain combines TRBV5-1 with TRBJ1-5; 7 positions agree with TRBD1. The TCR was taken from a man in his forties or fifties with active COVID-19. Source material: peripheral blood. Written as DNA, the CDR3 is TGCGCCAGCAGCCCCGGAAACACACAGGGGAATCAGCCCCAGCATTTT. Its translation is CASSPGNTQGNQPQHF.